These 8 T cell receptor beta chains were all obtained from the same sample, sequenced in a study of patients and donors after allogeneic stem cell transplantation. Each CDR3 protein is one row after TCRdb ran MiXCR on the RT-PCR reads. The sample lists 70,000 to 75,000 distinct CDR3 sequences; about a quarter were seen once. Material: blood, either unsorted or a sorted T cell fraction (not recorded which). All receptors come from a human donor who was either an allogeneic HSCT recipient or a stem cell or donor lymphocyte infusion donor (not recorded which). It is not recorded whose cells these are; they may come from a transplant donor.

The chain is built from TRBV7-9 and TRBJ2-7, with D perhaps TRBD1 or TRBD2 (6 bases each). V was cut by 5 bases and J by 0 bases, with 17 bases left in between. This CDR3 spans 16 amino acids. Germline-derived CDR1 and CDR2 are SEHNR and FQNEAQ (reference sequence). The CDR3 coding sequence is TGTGCCAGCAGCCATCGAGGGGGGCTGAGCTCCTACGAGCAGTACTTC. It specifies CASSHRGGLSSYEQYF.

This clonotype was detected once. The chain carries TRBV20-1 and TRBJ1-2; 7 bases fit TRBD1. This CDR3 comprises 14 residues. Germline loops: CDR1 DFQATT, CDR2 SNEGSKA (reference sequence). The J segment lost 6 bases and the V segment lost 3 bases, leaving 10 bases of the junction unmatched. The CDR3 coding sequence is TGCAGTGCTAGGGAGGGAGGGGGCGCAGATGGCTACACCTTC. This encodes CSAREGGGADGYTF.

The V gene is TRBV7-8, the J gene TRBJ1-1, with D maybe TRBD1 (5 bases). The CDR3 contains 12 residues. CDR1 and CDR2 from the germline V gene are SGHVS and FQNEAQ. Trimming shortened V by 4 bases and J by 12 bases, and 15 bases separated the two germline ends. CDR3 DNA: TGTGCCAGCAGCTACATGGGGGGGGAGTCTTTCTTT. Protein sequence: CASSYMGGESFF.

The chain uses TRBV6-5 and TRBJ1-1; TRBD1 matches 7 bases. Per germline, CDR1 MNHEY and CDR2 SVGAGI. Trimming removed 7 bases from V and 4 bases from J; junction bases left unmatched: 6. The CDR3 sequence is 13 residues long. CDR3 sequence reads: CASNYRGGTEAFF. The CDR3 DNA reads as TGTGCCAGCAACTACAGGGGCGGCACTGAAGCTTTCTTT.

This clonotype was recorded a few times. The chain has TRBV27 and TRBJ2-1; TRBD2 matches 12 bases. The V and J ends lost 5 bases and 5 bases, in that order; junction bases with no gene match: 7. Germline V gene data show CDR1 as MNHEY and CDR2 as SMNVEV (reference sequence). This CDR3 region has 16 residues. CDR3 residues: CASSRLAGGPDNEQFF. As DNA, the CDR3 is TGTGCCAGCAGTAGGCTAGCGGGAGGGCCCGACAATGAGCAGTTCTTC.

Turning to this clonotype: The DNA is omitted, as the CDR3 cannot be located on it reliably, and the CDR3 follows TCRdb's listing. This chain uses TRBV9 with TRBJ1-2; whether TRBD1, the table's D call, matches the DNA was not checked. Germline V CDR1 and CDR2: SGDLS, YYNGEE. Including both end residues, the CDR3 is 12 amino acids long. The CDR3 reads CASSVGQGAGTF.

The rearrangement uses TRBV11-2 and TRBJ2-1, with D possibly being TRBD1 or TRBD2 (5 bases each). Germline CDR1 reads SGHAT; CDR2 reads FQNNGV. The length of the CDR3 is 15 residues. The V end lost 4 bases, the J end lost 3 bases, and 13 bases lay between the germline ends. The chain's CDR3 is CASSSGAWGYNEQFF. The DNA for the CDR3 is TGTGCCAGCAGCTCCGGGGCCTGGGGCTACAATGAGCAGTTCTTC.

The chain has TRBV19 and TRBJ2-7; D may be TRBD1 or TRBD2 (5 bases each). The V gene's germline CDR1 is LNHDA and CDR2 SQIVND (reference sequence). The V end lost 5 bases, the J end lost 2 bases, and 19 bases lay between the germline ends. The CDR3 runs 16 residues. For the CDR3, the DNA is TGTGCCAGTAGTGCCCTCGGGACGGAGGTTACCTACGAGCAGTACTTC. Encoded protein: CASSALGTEVTYEQYF.